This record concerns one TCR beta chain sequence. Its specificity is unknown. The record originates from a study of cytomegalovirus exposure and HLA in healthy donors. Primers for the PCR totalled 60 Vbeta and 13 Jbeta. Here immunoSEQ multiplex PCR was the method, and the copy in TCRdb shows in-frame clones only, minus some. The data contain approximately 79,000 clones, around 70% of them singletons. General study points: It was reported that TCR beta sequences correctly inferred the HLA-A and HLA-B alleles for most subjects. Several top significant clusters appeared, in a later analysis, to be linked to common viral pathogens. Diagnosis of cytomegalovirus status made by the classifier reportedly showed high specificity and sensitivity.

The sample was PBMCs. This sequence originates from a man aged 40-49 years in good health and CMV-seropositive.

CDR3 sequence: CASSFSGQGVGEQYF. CDR3 coding DNA: TGCGCCAGCAGCTTTTCGGGGCAGGGGGTAGGAGAGCAGTACTTC. The rearrangement uses TRBV5-1 and TRBJ2-7, with TRBD1 identical over 7 bases. The CDR3 is 15 amino acids. V shed 2 bases and J 7 bases; nucleotides not matched to a gene: 12. Per the germline V gene, CDR1 is SGHRS and CDR2 is YFSETQ.